The rows below give T cell receptor beta chains drawn from one sample of a study of glioma-infiltrating T cells after dendritic cell vaccination. Clones were read by immunoSEQ multiplex PCR, and TCRdb kept only the in-frame ones, dropping some. The table includes under 75,000 clones, over 65% detected once. Sequencing used blood, obtained after dendritic cell vaccination. Receptors were obtained from a human donor with glioblastoma. CDR3s leave out the opening cysteine and the closing phenylalanine or tryptophan. Clone size is shown for a subset of rows, as once, few, many or a class of expanded clone.

v_call,j_call,clone_size,cdr3_aa
TRBV19,TRBJ2-2,many,ASRTISNTGELF
TRBV13,TRBJ1-2,once,ASSQGQSYGYT
TRBV19,TRBJ2-3,.,ASRNLGTSTDTQY
TRBV7-2,TRBJ1-2,.,ASSPQTVSYGYT
TRBV6-5,TRBJ1-3,.,ASLGQSSGNTIY
TRBV4-3,TRBJ2-7,.,ASSQGTAVTYEQY
TRBV4-3,TRBJ1-1,.,ASSHLRQGGSEAF
TRBV2,TRBJ2-5,.,ASTELVGGETQY
TRBV30,TRBJ1-1,once,AWGEVTEAF
TRBV9,TRBJ1-1,.,ASSFRPGGNLNTEAF
TRBV7-8,TRBJ1-4,.,ASSTGQGSNEKLF
TRBV11-2,TRBJ1-5,.,ASSPGTGPIKPQH
TRBV28,TRBJ2-5,.,ASGIAGGQETQY
TRBV4-2,TRBJ2-4,.,ASSQGPIGGENIQY
TRBV7-6,TRBJ2-7,few,ASSRTGGLGEQY
TRBV7-3,TRBJ2-7,.,ASSPQKVGQGMNEQY
TRBV4-1,TRBJ2-1,.,ASNPGVSYNEQF
TRBV7-7,TRBJ2-1,.,ASSLAGGAANEQF
TRBV15,TRBJ2-5,.,ATSGLQETQY
TRBV4-2,TRBJ1-5,.,ASSQEGTGGAGGNQPQH
TRBV2,TRBJ2-2,.,ASSDIRDRANTGELF
TRBV19,TRBJ1-5,.,ASSTRQGLGNQPQH
TRBV28,TRBJ2-7,.,ASSFLAGSYEQY
TRBV6-5,TRBJ2-1,once,ASSTRAGSYNEQF
TRBV5-4,TRBJ1-6,.,ASSLATGWNSPLH
TRBV25-1,TRBJ1-4,.,ASRRAGTSTNEKLF
TRBV19,TRBJ2-6,.,ASSIQGLSGANVLT
TRBV19,TRBJ2-1,.,ASSTGLAGGSYNEQF
TRBV4-3,TRBJ2-5,.,ASSQNQPGLALETQY
TRBV5-4,TRBJ1-1,.,ASSNDRGGEAF
TRBV7-4,TRBJ2-3,.,ASSLNGLAGGLDTQY
TRBV30,TRBJ1-1,.,AWSPLTGSRAF
TRBV9,TRBJ2-7,.,ASSVAGSGEQY
TRBV2,TRBJ2-1,.,ASSEGQGAGNEQF
TRBV14,TRBJ2-4,.,ASSGSLLAKNIQY
TRBV9,TRBJ1-2,.,ASSARPTAQGGYT
TRBV5-1,TRBJ1-2,.,ASGFGGSDYGYT
TRBV5-1,TRBJ2-7,.,ASSLEGGVSEQY
TRBV23-1,TRBJ1-2,.,ASSQSGRVDGYT
TRBV19,TRBJ2-2,.,ASSIGLTDTGELF
TRBV5-1,TRBJ2-7,.,ASSLDSRGNEQY
TRBV18,TRBJ2-1,.,ASSPPGLVFNEQF
TRBV10-3,TRBJ2-3,.,AISARGSADTQY
TRBV2,TRBJ2-7,few,ASTKDWLSYEQY
TRBV18,TRBJ1-6,few,ASSYWRPESSYNSPLH
TRBV4-1,TRBJ2-5,.,ASSRVRETGRGETQY
TRBV11-2,TRBJ2-3,.,ASSSGTSIDTQY
TRBV30,TRBJ2-7,.,AWSGGTGGTYEQY
TRBV28,TRBJ1-1,.,ASSLETTNTEAF